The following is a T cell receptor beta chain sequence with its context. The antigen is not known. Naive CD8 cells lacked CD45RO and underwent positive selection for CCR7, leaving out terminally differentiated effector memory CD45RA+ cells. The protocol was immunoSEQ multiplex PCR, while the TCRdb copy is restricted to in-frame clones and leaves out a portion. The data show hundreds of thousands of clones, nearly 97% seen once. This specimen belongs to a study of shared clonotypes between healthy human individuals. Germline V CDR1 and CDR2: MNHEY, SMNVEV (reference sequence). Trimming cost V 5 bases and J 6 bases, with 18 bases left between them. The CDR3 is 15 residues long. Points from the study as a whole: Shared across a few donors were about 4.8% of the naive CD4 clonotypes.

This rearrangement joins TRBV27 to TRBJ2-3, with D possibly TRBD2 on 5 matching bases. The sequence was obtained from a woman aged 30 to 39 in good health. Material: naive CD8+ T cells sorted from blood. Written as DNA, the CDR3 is TGTGCCAGCAGTCCCATAGCTGGTGGGGAGGATACGCAGTATTTT. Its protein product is CASSPIAGGEDTQYF.